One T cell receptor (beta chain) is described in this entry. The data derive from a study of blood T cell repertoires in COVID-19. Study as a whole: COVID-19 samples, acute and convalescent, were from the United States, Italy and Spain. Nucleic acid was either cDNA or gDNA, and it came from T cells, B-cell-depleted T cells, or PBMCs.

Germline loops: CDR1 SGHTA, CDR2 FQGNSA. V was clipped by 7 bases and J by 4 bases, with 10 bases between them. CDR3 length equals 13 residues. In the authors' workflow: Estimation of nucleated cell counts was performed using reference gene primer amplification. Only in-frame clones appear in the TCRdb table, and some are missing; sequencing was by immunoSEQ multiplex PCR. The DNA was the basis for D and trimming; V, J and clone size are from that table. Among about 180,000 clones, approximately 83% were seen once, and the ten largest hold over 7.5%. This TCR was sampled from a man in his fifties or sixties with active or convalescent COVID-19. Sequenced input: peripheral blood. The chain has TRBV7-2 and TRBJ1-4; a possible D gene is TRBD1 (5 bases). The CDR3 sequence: CASTRGSNEKLFF. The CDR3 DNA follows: TGTGCCAGCACTAGGGGTAGTAATGAAAAACTGTTTTTT. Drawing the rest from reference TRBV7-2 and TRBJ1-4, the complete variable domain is GAGVSQSPSNKVTEKGKDVELRCDPISGHTALYWYRQSLGQGLEFLIYFQGNSAPDKSGLPSDRFSAERTGGSVSTLTIQRTQQEDSAVYLCASTRGSNEKLFFGSGTQLSVL.